This T cell receptor (beta chain) was recovered during a study of T cells in Graves' hyperthyroidism and ophthalmopathy. General study results and limits: Separation of ophthalmopathy from stable hyperthyroidism was achieved by a 13 V-J model. Also found in blood were most expanded thyroid clonotypes above 0.001.

This sample holds PBMCs from about 9.3 ml fresh peripheral blood. Researchers took RNA transcripts and amplified the TCR beta CDR3 regions from them. First-round RT-PCR targeting the TCR CDR3 was performed with the HTBI primer set. Each CDR3 protein gets one entry after TCRdb re-called the multiplex PCR reads with MiXCR. Of around 570,000 distinct CDR3 sequences listed, nearly 20% are singletons. Trimming took 4 bases from V and 3 from J; bases not matched to a gene: 11. CDR3 length equals 16 residues. In germline, CDR1 is ENHRY, CDR2 SYGVKD. This clonotype was counted at least ten times. The antigen remains unidentified.

This chain links TRBV10-3 with TRBJ2-7, with 8 bases fitting TRBD1. Sequencing input: blood. The source is a man aged 40-50 years with Graves' ophthalmopathy. The CDR3 loop is CAISGGVGQGGYEQYF. The CDR3 DNA sequence: TGTGCCATCAGTGGAGGGGTAGGACAGGGCGGCTACGAGCAGTACTTC.